The T cell receptor beta chain described here comes from a study of blood T cell repertoires in COVID-19. On the study more broadly: The study drew acute and convalescent COVID-19 samples from the United States, Italy and Spain. T cells, B-cell-depleted T cells, or PBMCs supplied cDNA or gDNA.

Original processing methods: Scientists estimated how many nucleated cells there were by amplifying reference gene primers. Sequencing used immunoSEQ multiplex PCR; TCRdb keeps in-frame clones, though not all of them. V and J calls and clone size are those listed in that table; D and trimming were worked out from the DNA. Of 100,000 to 120,000 clones in the sample, around 84% were seen once. The source of this sequence is a woman aged 40-49 years with acute or convalescent COVID-19. Sequenced input: peripheral blood.

DNA for the CDR3: TGTGCCAGTACAACACAGGGGGCTGGAAACACCATATATTTT. Translated, it gives CASTTQGAGNTIYF. This chain links TRBV19 with TRBJ1-3; 8 bases fit TRBD1. Trimming at V came to 7 bases and at J to 2 bases, leaving 4 bases not matched to a gene. Germline V gives CDR1 LNHDA, CDR2 SQIVND (reference sequence). The CDR3 length is 14 residues.